What follows are 21 T cell receptor beta chains derived from one specimen sequenced in a study of chemoradiotherapy in HPV16-positive cancers. The data were produced by immunoSEQ multiplex PCR, yet TCRdb's version contains in-frame clones alone and is incomplete. The sample records more than 1,500 clones, approximately 90% being singletons. The starting material was tumor tissue, obtained from a patient who underwent chemoradiotherapy. The origin of the receptors is a human donor with HPV-associated anogenital cancer.

DNA for the CDR3: TGTGCCAGCAGCTTACGTGAGAACACTGAAGCTTTCTTT. Its protein product is CASSLRENTEAFF. The V call is TRBV7-9, the J call TRBJ1-1; no firm D call. Germline values: CDR1 SEHNR, CDR2 FQNEAQ (reference sequence). Trimming left V 2 bases short and J 1 base short, with 5 bases between. The CDR3 runs 13 residues.

The J gene is TRBJ2-3, the V gene TRBV30, with 10 bases identical to TRBD1. This CDR3 has 15 amino acids. CDR1 and CDR2 (germline): GTSNPN, SVGIG (reference sequence). J was trimmed by 4 bases and V by 5 bases; bases with no gene match: 9. CDR3 DNA: TGTGCCTGGGCCCCCGGGACAGGGGTCGCAGATACGCAGTATTTT. This codes for CAWAPGTGVADTQYF.

The V and J genes are TRBV6-1 and TRBJ1-2, with 7 bases that match TRBD1. V lost 3 bases to trimming and J lost 4 bases; unmatched junction nucleotides: 5. Germline values: CDR1 MNHNS, CDR2 SASEGT. This CDR3 is 14 amino acids long. The CDR3 sequence: CASSDTGQIYGYTF. CDR3 bases: TGTGCCAGCAGTGATACGGGACAGATCTATGGCTACACCTTC.

This chain uses TRBV5-1 with TRBJ2-2, with 9 bases matching TRBD1. V trimming: 5 bases; J trimming: 7 bases; junction bases outside the gene matches: 6. The germline V gene encodes CDR1 SGHRS and CDR2 YFSETQ. The CDR3 totals 14 residues. The CDR3 nucleotides read TGCGCCAGCAGGGGGACAGGGACCGACGGGGAGCTGTTTTTT. Amino acids: CASRGTGTDGELFF.

This clone has just a few counts. The chain uses TRBV7-9 and TRBJ1-2; D is ambiguous. Trimming cost V 1 base and J 5 bases, with 11 bases left between them. The length of the CDR3 is 14 residues. CDR1 and CDR2 (germline): SEHNR, FQNEAQ (reference sequence). CDR3 bases: TGTGCCAGCAGCTTAGAACAGCCCTCGTATGGCTACACCTTC. This translates into CASSLEQPSYGYTF.

V usage is TRBV2 and J usage is TRBJ2-3; D ambiguous. V lost 3 bases and J 1 base, leaving 5 bases between the germline ends. Germline lookup yields CDR1 SNHLY and CDR2 FYNNEI. The CDR3 contains 13 residues. CDR3 loop: CASSERRTDTQYF. CDR3 sequence (DNA): TGTGCCAGCAGTGAGAGGCGCACAGATACGCAGTATTTT.

The gene calls are TRBV5-6 and TRBJ1-1, with D unresolved. V lost 3 bases and J 1 base, leaving 10 bases between the germline ends. The CDR3 length is 14 residues. Per germline, CDR1 SGHDT and CDR2 YYEEEE. The CDR3 loop is CASSWFGQNTEAFF. The CDR3 DNA sequence: TGTGCCAGCAGCTGGTTCGGCCAGAACACTGAAGCTTTCTTT.

This chain connects TRBV20-1 to TRBJ2-7; a possible D gene is TRBD2 (5 bases). Deletions cut 4 bases from V and 6 bases from J, with 10 bases between. Germline V gene data show CDR1 as DFQATT and CDR2 as SNEGSKA (reference sequence). The CDR3 runs 11 residues. The CDR3 bases are TGCAGTGCTAAGGCGGGCGCCGAGCAGTACTTC. This encodes CSAKAGAEQYF.

This clone was recorded only once. The rearrangement joins TRBV15 to TRBJ2-3, with D possibly TRBD2 on 6 matching bases. This CDR3 spans 13 amino acids. The V gene's germline CDR1 is LNHNV and CDR2 YYDKDF (reference sequence). Trimming took off 0 bases at V and 9 bases at J, with 10 bases between the two ends. CDR3 sequence: CATSRDRRETQYF. CDR3 nucleotides: TGTGCCACCAGCAGAGATCGCCGGGAGACGCAGTATTTT.

This clone has just one count. The chain employs TRBV5-6 and TRBJ1-2; D is possibly TRBD1 (5 bases). CDR3 length: 12 amino acids. CDR1 is SGHDT, CDR2 YYEEEE, per germline. V dropped 4 bases and J dropped 7 bases, with 11 bases sitting between them. CDR3 loop: CASSRLGAGYTF. In DNA form, the CDR3 reads TGTGCCAGCAGCCGCCTCGGGGCTGGCTACACCTTC.

V is TRBV6-1 and J is TRBJ1-6, with unresolved D. Germline CDR1 is MNHNS and CDR2 is SASEGT. V lost 6 bases, J lost 4 bases, and 10 bases lay in between. This CDR3 contains 14 residues. Here the CDR3 DNA reads TGTGCCAGCAGCGCCGGGCCGTATAATTCACCCCTCCACTTT. As protein: CASSAGPYNSPLHF.

The chain carries TRBV18 and TRBJ2-1; TRBD1 might be the D (6 bases). Germline-derived CDR1 and CDR2 are KGHSH and LQKENI. The CDR3 loop spans 16 amino acids. V lost 6 bases, J lost 4 bases, and 19 bases lay in between. The CDR3 loop is CASSLNQGKGYNEQFF. The CDR3 region has the DNA TGTGCCAGCTCCCTTAATCAGGGGAAAGGGTACAATGAGCAGTTCTTC.

This clone was found once. The gene calls are TRBV5-1 and TRBJ1-6, with D possibly TRBD1 on 5 matching bases. CDR1 and CDR2 (germline): SGHRS, YFSETQ. V lost 4 bases and J 7 bases, leaving 18 bases between the germline ends. The CDR3 sequence is 16 residues long. CDR3 DNA sequence: TGCGCCAGCAGCCTCCGGGAATCTGGGGCGAATTCACCCCTCCACTTT. Amino acids: CASSLRESGANSPLHF.

This clone was observed a single time. The chain couples TRBV10-2 to TRBJ2-6; D uncertain. The CDR3 loop spans 17 amino acids. Germline CDR1 reads WSHSY; CDR2 reads SAAADI. Trimming cost V 6 bases and J 1 base, with 16 bases left between them. The CDR3 sequence: CASSRDARFSGANVLTF. CDR3 bases: TGCGCCAGCAGCAGAGATGCTAGGTTTTCTGGGGCCAACGTCCTGACTTTC.

The V gene is TRBV11-2, the J gene TRBJ2-7; no firm D call. Germline CDR1 and CDR2: SGHAT and FQNNGV. V lost 5 bases, J lost 0 bases, and 5 bases lay in between. The CDR3 sequence is 12 residues long. For the CDR3, the DNA is TGTGCCAGCAGCCCGAGCTCCTACGAGCAGTACTTC. It is translated as CASSPSSYEQYF.

This sequence joins TRBV7-2 and TRBJ1-1; 8 bases line up with TRBD1. Germline CDR1 is SGHTA and CDR2 is FQGNSA. The CDR3 contains 14 residues. Trimming took 5 bases from V and 4 from J; bases not matched to a gene: 6. The CDR3 bases are TGTGCCAGCAGCGATCAGGGGGCTGGCACTGAAGCTTTCTTT. Amino acids: CASSDQGAGTEAFF.

The sample holds one count of this clone. The rearrangement joins TRBV15 to TRBJ2-7; 9 bases line up with TRBD1. CDR1 is LNHNV, CDR2 YYDKDF, per germline (reference sequence). The CDR3 is 17 residues long. V dropped 2 bases and J dropped 5; count of bases not matched to a gene: 13. The CDR3, as DNA: TGTGCCACCAGCAGATCCGGGACAGGGACCGCAGGGGACGAGCAGTACTTC. This sequence encodes CATSRSGTGTAGDEQYF.

This chain uses TRBV5-6 with TRBJ2-2; D gene uncertain. Trimming stripped 0 bases from V and 4 bases from J, with 13 bases between. The CDR3 consists of 16 residues. Per the germline V gene, CDR1 is SGHDT and CDR2 is YYEEEE. The CDR3 DNA reads TGTGCCAGCAGCTTGGATAGGGAATGGTTCACCGGGGAGCTGTTTTTT. Residues: CASSLDREWFTGELFF.

This chain uses TRBV6-5 with TRBJ1-2; tentatively, D is TRBD1 (5 bases). Germline assignment: CDR1 MNHEY and CDR2 SVGAGI. V lost 4 bases to trimming and J lost 0 bases, with 15 bases between them. This CDR3 spans 16 amino acids. In nucleotides, the CDR3 is TGTGCCAGCAGTTTGAAGACAGACTTTACTAACTATGGCTACACCTTC. It yields the protein CASSLKTDFTNYGYTF.

V and J are TRBV6-5 and TRBJ2-3, with D perhaps matching TRBD2 (7 bases). CDR1 MNHEY and CDR2 SVGAGI come from the germline V gene. Between the trimmed V and J ends, which lost 2 bases and 0 bases, there was a span of 12 bases. The CDR3 runs 16 residues. CDR3 amino acids: CASSYGGGGSTDTQYF. CDR3 DNA sequence: TGTGCCAGCAGTTACGGGGGCGGGGGTAGCACAGATACGCAGTATTTT.

V is TRBV11-2 and J is TRBJ2-1; D may be TRBD1 (6 bases). The CDR3 consists of 14 residues. Deletions cut 4 bases from V and 5 bases from J, with 12 bases between. From germline, CDR1 is SGHAT and CDR2 FQNNGV. CDR3 sequence (DNA): TGTGCCAGCAGCTACATTCAGGGGAACAATGAGCAGTTCTTC. This codes for CASSYIQGNNEQFF.